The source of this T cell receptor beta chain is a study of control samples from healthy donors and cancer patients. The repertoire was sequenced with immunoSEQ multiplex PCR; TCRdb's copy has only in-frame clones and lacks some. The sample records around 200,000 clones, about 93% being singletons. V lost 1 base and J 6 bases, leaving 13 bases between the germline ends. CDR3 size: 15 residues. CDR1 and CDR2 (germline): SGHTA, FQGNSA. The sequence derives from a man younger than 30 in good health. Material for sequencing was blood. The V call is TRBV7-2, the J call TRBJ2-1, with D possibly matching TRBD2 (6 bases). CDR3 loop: CASSLGGRIFNEQFF. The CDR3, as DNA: TGTGCCAGCAGCTTAGGTGGGAGGATTTTCAATGAGCAGTTCTTC.